This TCR beta chain emerged from a study of radiotherapy plus CTLA-4 blockade in lung cancer (dated by TCRdb to between 2018 and 2020). Looking at the study overall: Among the enrolled patients, about 19% had an objective response, and about 29% reached disease control.

This clone was observed a single time. It lacks a known antigen. No base-level quality is on record; no much larger clone is a single base apart. Focal radiation therapy combined with CTLA-4 blockade (ipilimumab) was tested in patients with chemo-refractory metastatic non-small-cell lung cancer. The method behind the library was the immunoSEQ multiplex PCR assay. In its TCRdb copy, this immuneACCESS table keeps in-frame sequences only and misses some clones. Where compared with another copy, unresolved V genes explain less than half of these, and the others have no known cause. The sample records tens of thousands of clones, less than 80% of which are singletons. Under 10% of the sample rests with the top ten. Paper-wide results and their limitations: The strongest predictors of response, as reported, were early dynamic changes in blood T cell clones along with a rise in serum interferon-beta after radiation. After treatment with radiotherapy and ipilimumab, TCR clones that originated in tumors expanded in peripheral blood.

The receptor was derived from a human donor with non-small cell lung cancer who had a complete response to radiotherapy plus ipilimumab. Sequenced here: peripheral blood, sampled from a patient treated with radiotherapy plus ipilimumab.

The CDR3 is CASSLVGTGGGYTF. The DNA reads TGCGCCAGCAGCTTGGTGGGGACAGGGGGCGGCTACACCTTC. The chain is encoded by TRBV5-1 joined to TRBJ1-2; TRBD1 lines up with 12 middle nucleotides. The CDR3 contains 14 residues, cysteine and phenylalanine counted. The retained sequence is limited to the CDR3, 42 bases, with the frame set at the first base. Germline trimming: 0 bases from V, 8 bases from J; junction bases outside gene matches: 2. Taken from the germline V gene, the CDR1 and CDR2 loops are SGHRS and YFSETQ.